The 31 T cell receptor beta chains below all came from one sample that was sequenced in a study of control samples from healthy donors and cancer patients (dated by TCRdb to the early 2020s). The library came from the immunoSEQ multiplex PCR assay. The immuneACCESS repertoire file appears here via TCRdb, limited to in-frame rearrangements. These files lack a portion of the clones; in checked studies, under half of the deficit traces to unresolved V genes, and the cause of the others is not known. In all, the sample holds 390,000 or so clones, and about 93% of those were seen once. The ten largest clones represent around 6.8% of the sample. Sequenced input: PBMCs. All receptors come from a man in his forties with head and neck cancer.

V and J are TRBV7-2 and TRBJ2-3; D gene uncertain. V lost 4 bases to trimming and J lost 10 bases, with 27 bases between them. CDR3 length equals 17 residues. Germline values: CDR1 SGHTA, CDR2 FQGNSA. CDR3 protein: CASSSDLIHTIAPSQYF. CDR3 bases: TGTGCCAGCAGCTCTGACCTGATACACACTATTGCGCCCTCGCAGTATTTT.

The chain combines TRBV7-3 with TRBJ2-2; weak D call: TRBD2 (6 bases). CDR3 length equals 14 residues. Trimming shortened V by 6 bases and J by 4 bases, and 12 bases separated the two germline ends. Germline CDR1 reads SGHTA; CDR2 reads FQGTGA. The DNA for the CDR3 is TGTGCCAGCAGTCAAGAGGGAGGCACCGGGGAGCTGTTTTTT. It translates to CASSQEGGTGELFF.

This clone turned up a few times. The V gene is TRBV6-5, the J gene TRBJ2-3, with TRBD1 matching over 10 bases. Per germline, CDR1 MNHEY and CDR2 SVGAGI. This CDR3 spans 15 amino acids. V gave up 6 bases and J gave up 7 bases; unmatched junction bases: 10. The chain's CDR3 is CASRGTGEKQNTQYF. For the CDR3, the DNA is TGTGCCAGCAGAGGGACAGGGGAGAAGCAAAATACGCAGTATTTT.

J is TRBJ2-7 and V is TRBV11-2, with TRBD1 as a possible D gene (6 bases). Germline V gives CDR1 SGHAT, CDR2 FQNNGV. This CDR3 has 19 amino acids. V was clipped by 1 base and J by 1 base, with 23 bases between them. CDR3 residues: CASSLAPSRGILLSYEQYF. The CDR3 DNA follows: TGTGCCAGCAGCTTAGCCCCCTCAAGGGGGATTTTACTGTCCTACGAGCAGTACTTC. Full variable domain (remainder filled in from reference TRBV11-2 and TRBJ2-7): EAGVAQSPRYKIIEKRQSVAFWCNPISGHATLYWYQQILGQGPKLLIQFQNNGVVDDSQLPKDRFSAERLKGVDSTLKIQPAKLEDSAVYLCASSLAPSRGILLSYEQYFGPGTRLTVT.

In this sample, this clone turned up once. The chain uses TRBV27 and TRBJ2-2; TRBD2 agrees at 7 bases. The J segment lost 0 bases and the V segment lost 5 bases, leaving 6 bases of the junction unmatched. Germline V CDR1 and CDR2: MNHEY, SMNVEV (reference sequence). The CDR3 has 16 residues. DNA for the CDR3: TGTGCCAGCAGTCCCAGACTAGCAGCGAACACCGGGGAGCTGTTTTTT. Translating it yields CASSPRLAANTGELFF.

The chain carries TRBV13 and TRBJ2-5, with D unresolved. V lost 3 bases to trimming and J lost 1 base, with 6 bases between them. Germline V gene data show CDR1 as PRHDT and CDR2 as FYEKMQ (reference sequence). CDR3 length: 13 residues. The CDR3 loop reads CASSFGPQETQYF. In nucleotides, the CDR3 is TGTGCCAGCAGCTTCGGACCCCAAGAGACCCAGTACTTC. The full variable domain, its missing parts supplied by reference TRBV13 and TRBJ2-5, is AAGVIQSPRHLIKEKRETATLKCYPIPRHDTVYWYQQGPGQDPQFLISFYEKMQSDKGSIPDRFSAQQFSDYHSELNMSSLELGDSALYFCASSFGPQETQYFGPGTRLLVL.

The V and J genes are TRBV9 and TRBJ2-1; 12 bases line up with TRBD2. V lost 1 base to trimming and J lost 7 bases; unmatched junction nucleotides: 3. Germline CDR1 reads SGDLS; CDR2 reads YYNGEE. The CDR3 runs 15 residues. CDR3 protein: CASSVTLAGGNEQFF. The CDR3 bases are TGTGCCAGCAGCGTAACCCTAGCGGGGGGGAATGAGCAGTTCTTC.

The V call is TRBV24-1, the J call TRBJ2-5, with 9 positions matching TRBD2. Germline V gives CDR1 KGHDR, CDR2 SFDVKD. Losses at the gene ends were 4 bases for V and 5 bases for J; bases not matched to a gene: 7. The length of the CDR3 is 15 residues. The chain's CDR3 is CATSERTSARETQYF. The CDR3 nucleotides are TGTGCCACCAGTGAGCGGACTAGCGCTAGGGAGACCCAGTACTTC.

This rearrangement joins TRBV15 to TRBJ2-1; no clear D. The V gene lost 0 bases and the J gene lost 6 bases, with 12 bases spanning the gap. The CDR3 length is 15 residues. Germline values: CDR1 LNHNV, CDR2 YYDKDF (reference sequence). The CDR3 sequence: CATSRDRSRPNEQFF. CDR3 DNA: TGTGCCACCAGCAGAGATAGATCCAGGCCCAATGAGCAGTTCTTC.

The chain joins TRBV30 to TRBJ1-1; D is possibly TRBD1 (6 bases). V lost 1 base to trimming and J lost 1 base, with 7 bases between them. CDR1 and CDR2 from the germline V gene are GTSNPN and SVGIG (reference sequence). The CDR3 length is 13 residues. CDR3 coding DNA: TGTGCCTGGAGTGAACAGGGGAACACTGAAGCTTTCTTT. Translating gives CAWSEQGNTEAFF.

The chain joins TRBV7-3 to TRBJ2-2, with 11 bases that match TRBD2. Germline values: CDR1 SGHTA, CDR2 FQGTGA. J was trimmed by 7 bases and V by 5 bases; bases with no gene match: 12. The CDR3 runs to 17 residues. The CDR3 here is CASSRTSGGGFSGELFF. The CDR3 DNA sequence: TGTGCCAGCAGCCGAACTAGCGGGGGAGGATTTAGCGGGGAGCTGTTTTTT.

This clone was seen a few times. The chain couples TRBV5-1 to TRBJ1-5, with D perhaps TRBD1 (5 bases). The germline V gene has CDR1 SGHRS and CDR2 YFSETQ. V lost 4 bases and J lost 0, with 8 bases in between. The CDR3 is made up of 14 amino acids. The CDR3 protein is CASSPTASNQPQHF. Written as DNA, the CDR3 is TGCGCCAGCAGCCCGACAGCTAGCAATCAGCCCCAGCATTTT.

The chain joins TRBV5-6 to TRBJ2-2; 7 bases align to TRBD1. Trimming took 3 bases from V and 4 from J; bases not matched to a gene: 6. Germline values: CDR1 SGHDT, CDR2 YYEEEE. This CDR3 spans 15 amino acids. Here the CDR3 DNA reads TGTGCCAGCAGCTGGGACAGCCGCGCCACCGGGGAGCTGTTTTTT. This sequence encodes CASSWDSRATGELFF. The variable domain in full, completed from reference TRBV5-6 and TRBJ2-2, reads DAGVTQSPTHLIKTRGQQVTLRCSPKSGHDTVSWYQQALGQGPQFIFQYYEEEERQRGNFPDRFSGHQFPNYSSELNVNALLLGDSALYLCASSWDSRATGELFFGEGSRLTVL.

This rearrangement joins TRBV7-2 to TRBJ2-5, with TRBD1 matching over 8 bases. The CDR3 has 13 amino acids. CDR1 is SGHTA and CDR2 is FQGNSA in the germline V gene. V lost 5 bases, J lost 5 bases, and 4 bases stayed unmatched. CDR3: CASSTDREETQYF. CDR3 coding DNA: TGTGCCAGCAGCACGGACAGGGAGGAGACCCAGTACTTC.

The chain is built from TRBV7-2 and TRBJ2-1, with D possibly TRBD1 on 5 matching bases. The CDR3 extends over 13 amino acids. Germline V gives CDR1 SGHTA, CDR2 FQGNSA. V dropped 10 bases and J dropped 10 bases, with 20 bases sitting between them. This CDR3 is CATSEAGYREQFF. The CDR3 region has the DNA TGTGCCACCAGTGAGGCAGGGTATCGGGAGCAGTTCTTC.

This chain links TRBV5-6 with TRBJ1-2; D is unresolved. There are 14 residues in the CDR3. V was pared by 4 bases and J by 4 bases, with 14 bases between. The germline CDR1 and CDR2 sequences are SGHDT and YYEEEE. In DNA form, the CDR3 reads TGTGCCAGCAGCGAAGACACCCTCCCCTATGGCTACACCTTC. Translated, it gives CASSEDTLPYGYTF.

This clone was seen only a few times. Other DNA sequences in the same sample also yield this CDR3. V is TRBV3-1 (or the pseudogene TRBV3-2) and J is TRBJ1-1; D gene ambiguous. The germline V gene encodes CDR1 LGHDT and CDR2 YNNKEL (reference sequence). This CDR3 is 14 amino acids long. V was pared by 0 bases and J by 0 bases, with 5 bases between. The CDR3 spells CASSQDLLNTEAFF. CDR3 coding DNA: TGTGCCAGCAGCCAAGATCTCCTGAACACTGAAGCTTTCTTT.

This sequence joins TRBV10-2 and TRBJ2-1, with D tentatively TRBD1 or TRBD2 (6 bases each). This CDR3 is built from 13 residues. Germline-derived CDR1 and CDR2 are WSHSY and SAAADI. Between the trimmed V and J ends, which lost 7 bases and 9 bases, there was a span of 16 bases. The CDR3 region is CASIPGAWGEQFF. CDR3 in DNA: TGCGCCAGCATCCCGGGGGCTTGGGGTGAGCAGTTCTTC.

The V gene is TRBV25-1, the J gene TRBJ2-7, with D perhaps given as TRBD1 or TRBD2 (7 bases each). The CDR3 has 17 residues. Germline lookup yields CDR1 MGHDK and CDR2 SYGVNS. The V end was cut by 4 bases, the J end by 2 bases, with 21 bases between. The CDR3 loop is CASSAARGTAPTYEQYF. CDR3 sequence (DNA): TGTGCCAGCAGTGCCGCGCGGGGGACAGCTCCTACCTACGAGCAGTACTTC.

This rearrangement joins TRBV5-6 to TRBJ2-3; tentative D call: TRBD1 (6 bases). The CDR3 extends over 16 amino acids. Germline V CDR1 and CDR2: SGHDT, YYEEEE. Trimming took 2 bases from V and 2 from J, leaving 15 bases between them. This CDR3 reads CASSLGGLGLTDTQYF. The CDR3 nucleotides read TGTGCCAGCAGCTTAGGGGGTCTAGGTCTCACAGATACGCAGTATTTT.

The rearrangement uses TRBV30 and TRBJ1-1; D call uncertain. CDR1 GTSNPN and CDR2 SVGIG come from the germline V gene (reference sequence). V was clipped by 4 bases and J by 0 bases, with 27 bases between them. The CDR3 is 19 amino acids. CDR3 bases: TGTGCCTGGATCCCCGAGTGGGGAACTCCCCGATTAATGAACACTGAAGCTTTCTTT. Translated, it gives CAWIPEWGTPRLMNTEAFF.

The chain recombines TRBV18 with TRBJ2-5, with D hard to call. The CDR3 length is 10 residues. V was pared by 5 bases and J by 3 bases, with 1 base between. Germline V gene data show CDR1 as KGHSH and CDR2 as LQKENI. CDR3 sequence reads: CASSEETQYF. The CDR3 DNA sequence: TGTGCCAGCTCAGAAGAGACCCAGTACTTC.

The genes are TRBV27 and TRBJ1-3; no definite D call. The CDR3 consists of 13 residues. CDR1 and CDR2 (germline): MNHEY, SMNVEV (reference sequence). V was shortened by 2 bases and J by 1 base, with 3 bases between the two germline ends. In DNA form, the CDR3 reads TGTGCCAGCAGTTTAGCTTCTGGAAACACCATATATTTT. Amino acids: CASSLASGNTIYF.

The chain's CDR3 is CASRRRGLAKDTQYF. CDR3 bases: TGCGCCAGCAGGCGGAGGGGACTAGCGAAAGATACGCAGTATTTT. The V call is TRBV23-1, the J call TRBJ2-3; 10 nucleotides line up with TRBD2. TRBV23-1 is designated an ORF whose function remains uncertain. There are 15 residues in the CDR3. V dropped 6 bases and J dropped 5; count of bases not matched to a gene: 8.

The genes are TRBV19 and TRBJ2-1, with no clear D. Deletions cut 4 bases from V and 16 bases from J, with 11 bases between. The CDR3 is 10 amino acids. Germline V lookup: CDR1 LNHDA, CDR2 SQIVND (reference sequence). The CDR3 reads CASSRGSFFF. The CDR3 DNA reads TGTGCCAGTAGTAGAGGTAGTTTCTTCTTC.

There are a few counts of this clone. The DNA of the CDR3 is TGTGCCAGCAGTAGAGGACAGAACTACGAGCAGTACTTC. It codes for CASSRGQNYEQYF. The chain is built from TRBV2 and TRBJ2-7; maybe TRBD1 (6 bases). The germline V gene has CDR1 SNHLY and CDR2 FYNNEI. This CDR3 has 13 residues. Between the trimmed V and J ends, which lost 5 bases and 3 bases, there was a span of 11 bases.

The gene calls are TRBV10-1 and TRBJ1-1; the D is unclear. The CDR3 totals 13 residues. Germline values: CDR1 WNHNN, CDR2 SYGVQD (reference sequence). V lost 3 bases and J lost 3, with 8 bases in between. The CDR3 region has the DNA TGCGCCAGCAGTGACGCGGACGACACTGAAGCTTTCTTT. Its translation is CASSDADDTEAFF.

The chain carries TRBV27 and TRBJ2-3, with 10 bases aligning to TRBD2. This CDR3 region has 14 residues. Germline trimming cut 5 bases from V and 5 bases from J; bases unmatched to any gene: 4. Germline assignment: CDR1 MNHEY and CDR2 SMNVEV (reference sequence). CDR3 DNA: TGTGCCAGCAGTCCACGACTAGCGGGAGATACGCAGTATTTT. This encodes CASSPRLAGDTQYF.

This clone was seen a single time. CDR3 protein: CASSPGDGNQPQHF. The CDR3 region has the DNA TGTGCCAGCAGCCCAGGGGATGGCAATCAGCCCCAGCATTTT. The chain is built from TRBV5-6 and TRBJ1-5; D is perhaps TRBD1 (6 bases). The germline V and J ends were trimmed by 4 bases and 2 bases, with 10 bases remaining between them. From germline, CDR1 is SGHDT and CDR2 YYEEEE. This CDR3 has 14 residues.

The chain combines TRBV4-1 with TRBJ2-7; D is undetermined. V was clipped by 0 bases and J by 2 bases, with 11 bases between them. Per the germline V gene, CDR1 is MGHRA and CDR2 is YSYEKL. The CDR3 loop spans 15 amino acids. In DNA form, the CDR3 reads TGCGCCAGCAGCCAAGATAACAACCCGACCTACGAGCAGTACTTC. Amino acids: CASSQDNNPTYEQYF.

The chain has TRBV7-9 and TRBJ1-4, with TRBD1 as a possible D gene (6 bases). With 7 bases removed from V and 8 bases from J, the gap between germline ends came to 17 bases. The CDR3 has 14 residues. Germline CDR1 and CDR2: SEHNR and FQNEAQ (reference sequence). The CDR3 reads CASTSKTGKEKLFF. In nucleotides, the CDR3 is TGTGCCAGCACGTCTAAAACAGGGAAAGAAAAACTGTTTTTT.